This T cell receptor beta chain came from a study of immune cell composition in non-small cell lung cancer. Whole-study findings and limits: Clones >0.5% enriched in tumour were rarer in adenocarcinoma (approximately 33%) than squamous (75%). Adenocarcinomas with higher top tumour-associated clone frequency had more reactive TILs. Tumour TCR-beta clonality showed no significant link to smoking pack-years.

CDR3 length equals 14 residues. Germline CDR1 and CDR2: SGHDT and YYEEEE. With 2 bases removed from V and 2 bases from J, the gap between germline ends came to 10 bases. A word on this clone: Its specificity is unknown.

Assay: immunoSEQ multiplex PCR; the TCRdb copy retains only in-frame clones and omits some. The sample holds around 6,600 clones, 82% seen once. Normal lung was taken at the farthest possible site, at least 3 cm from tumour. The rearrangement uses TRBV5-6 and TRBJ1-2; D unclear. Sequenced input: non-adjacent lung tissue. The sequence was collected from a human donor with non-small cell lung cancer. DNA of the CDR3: TGTGCCAGCAGCTTAACTGACACCAACTATGGCTACACCTTC. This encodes CASSLTDTNYGYTF.